The T cell receptor (beta chain) described here comes from a study of blood T cells in healthy people across ages. This clonotype was picked up a small number of times. Each individual donor underwent a draw of approximately 10 milliliters of peripheral blood. Together with a sample-barcoded 5' primer, a J-beta primer mix was included in a second PCR lasting roughly 6 to 12 cycles. TCRdb passed the 5' RACE reads through MiXCR, listing each CDR3 protein once. The sample consists of some 1.8 million distinct CDR3 sequences, approximately 40% of them appearing once. The receptor was isolated from a human donor in good health. What was sequenced was blood.

The DNA of the CDR3 is TGTGCCAGCAGTTATGGGACATTGGAGGGCTACACCTTC. Protein product: CASSYGTLEGYTF. The V gene is TRBV6-6, the J gene TRBJ1-2, with D possibly matching TRBD1 (6 bases). In germline, CDR1 is MNHNY, CDR2 SVGAGI (reference sequence). V lost 3 bases, J lost 8 bases, and 13 bases lay in between. This CDR3 contains 13 residues.